This T cell receptor beta chain is drawn from a study of blood T cell repertoires in COVID-19. Study context: Whether acute or convalescent, the COVID-19 samples came from the United States, Italy and Spain. Nucleic acid was either cDNA or gDNA, and it came from T cells, B-cell-depleted T cells, or PBMCs.

TCRdb keeps only in-frame clones here, not all; method: immunoSEQ multiplex PCR. The data show fewer than 450,000 clones, with more than 75% seen just once and around 6% held by the top ten. One Seattle source followed patients from active infection through their disease course. The source material was peripheral blood. The TCR originated in a woman aged 45-59 years with COVID-19, enrolled during active disease.

The DNA of the CDR3 is TGTGCCAGCAGCTCCATACTAGAGACCACAGATACGCAGTATTTT. Translated: CASSSILETTDTQYF. The rearrangement links TRBV11-2 to TRBJ2-3, with D possibly matching TRBD2 (5 bases). V was cut by 4 bases and J by 2 bases, with 13 bases left in between. The CDR3 is made up of 15 amino acids. Per the germline V gene, CDR1 is SGHAT and CDR2 is FQNNGV.